The 28 T cell receptor beta chains reported below all come from one sample, sequenced in a study of blood T cell repertoires in COVID-19. Clones were read by immunoSEQ multiplex PCR, and TCRdb kept only the in-frame ones, dropping some. The table shows 200,000 to 250,000 clones, with roughly nine tenths occurring only once. The sequenced sample consisted of peripheral blood. The receptors were gathered from a woman aged 50 to 60 with acute or convalescent COVID-19.

The V gene is TRBV6-5, the J gene TRBJ1-2, with a tentative D call TRBD1 (6 bases). V was trimmed by 6 bases and J by 10 bases, leaving 18 bases between them. This CDR3 is 13 amino acids long. Germline V lookup: CDR1 MNHEY, CDR2 SVGAGI. CDR3 region: CASSLRAGDYYTF. In nucleotides, the CDR3 is TGTGCCAGCAGCCTGCGGGCAGGGGACTACTACACCTTC.

V and J are TRBV7-2 and TRBJ2-2, with D perhaps matching TRBD1 (6 bases). Germline V lookup: CDR1 SGHTA, CDR2 FQGNSA. This CDR3 contains 16 residues. V was pared by 5 bases and J by 0 bases, with 13 bases between. The CDR3 DNA sequence: TGTGCCAGCAGCCACAAGGGGACAACGAACACCGGGGAGCTGTTTTTT. Translated, it gives CASSHKGTTNTGELFF.

The chain's CDR3 is CSASGLAGGYNTEAFF. CDR3 sequence (DNA): TGCAGTGCTAGTGGCTTGGCAGGGGGGTATAACACTGAAGCTTTCTTT. The V gene is TRBV20-1, the J gene TRBJ1-1, with TRBD1 identical over 7 bases. The junction had 12 bases not matched to a gene; V was cut back by 3 bases and J by 2 bases. Germline loops: CDR1 DFQATT, CDR2 SNEGSKA (reference sequence). This CDR3 contains 16 residues.

The rearrangement links TRBV6-5 to TRBJ1-1, with 8 bases aligning to TRBD1. V lost 5 bases, J lost 4 bases, and 3 bases stayed unmatched. Germline CDR1 MNHEY, CDR2 SVGAGI. The CDR3 totals 13 residues. CDR3 sequence: CASSKTGGTEAFF. CDR3 bases: TGTGCCAGCAGTAAAACAGGGGGCACTGAAGCTTTCTTT.

V usage is TRBV7-3 and J usage is TRBJ2-7, with 9 nucleotides matching TRBD1. V dropped 5 bases and J dropped 0; count of bases not matched to a gene: 5. Germline V gene data show CDR1 as SGHTA and CDR2 as FQGTGA. This CDR3 is built from 15 residues. The CDR3 protein is CASSPGQGISYEQYF. Written as DNA, the CDR3 is TGTGCCAGCAGCCCCGGACAGGGGATCTCCTACGAGCAGTACTTC.

The V gene is TRBV7-2, the J gene TRBJ2-5; perhaps TRBD1 as D (5 bases). There are 13 residues in the CDR3. CDR1 and CDR2 from the germline V gene are SGHTA and FQGNSA. Trimming removed 5 bases at V and 5 bases at J, with 12 bases between. This CDR3 reads CASSARAGETQYF. DNA of the CDR3: TGTGCCAGCAGCGCCAGGGCCGGTGAGACCCAGTACTTC.

The genes are TRBV4-3 and TRBJ2-5; D perhaps matches TRBD1 (6 bases). The CDR3 is 15 residues long. Deletions cut 1 base from V and 1 base from J, with 10 bases between. The V gene's germline CDR1 is LGHNA and CDR2 YSLEER. CDR3 amino acids: CASSQGLGGQETQYF. Written as DNA, the CDR3 is TGCGCCAGCAGCCAAGGTCTAGGGGGCCAAGAGACCCAGTACTTC.

The CDR3 spells CASSQGLGHYNEQFF. CDR3 DNA: TGCGCCAGCAGCCAAGGACTGGGACATTACAATGAGCAGTTCTTC. The chain is built from TRBV4-3 and TRBJ2-1, with a possible D match to TRBD1 (6 bases). The CDR3 is made up of 15 amino acids. Deletions cut 1 base from V and 4 bases from J, with 11 bases between. Germline lookup yields CDR1 LGHNA and CDR2 YSLEER.

The V call is TRBV11-1, the J call TRBJ1-6; 7 bases match TRBD1. J lost 10 bases, V lost 3 bases, and 6 bases had no gene match. CDR1 is SGHAT, CDR2 FQDESV, per germline (reference sequence). The CDR3 is made up of 14 amino acids. The CDR3 region is CASSFIQGESPLHF. The DNA for the CDR3 is TGTGCCAGCAGCTTCATCCAGGGGGAGTCACCCCTCCACTTT.

The chain uses TRBV7-6 and TRBJ1-3; possibly TRBD1 for D (6 bases). The V gene lost 0 bases and the J gene lost 4 bases, with 13 bases spanning the gap. Germline CDR1 SGHVS, CDR2 FNYEAQ. The CDR3 is 16 residues long. The CDR3 reads CASSLAQGIGGNTIYF. The CDR3 bases are TGTGCCAGCAGCTTAGCGCAGGGGATAGGAGGAAACACCATATATTTT.

Here the CDR3 reads CSASPGTGDTEAFF. The CDR3 nucleotides read TGCAGTGCTAGTCCCGGGACAGGGGACACTGAAGCTTTCTTT. The genes are TRBV20-1 and TRBJ1-1; 10 bases align to TRBD1. The germline V gene encodes CDR1 DFQATT and CDR2 SNEGSKA (reference sequence). V shed 3 bases, J shed 3 bases, and the junction held 4 bases outside the gene matches. There are 14 residues in the CDR3.

This clone was found a few times. The chain is built from TRBV7-2 and TRBJ1-5, with 7 bases lining up with TRBD1. CDR3 length: 18 amino acids. The V and J ends lost 5 bases and 1 base, in that order; junction bases with no gene match: 14. Germline lookup yields CDR1 SGHTA and CDR2 FQGNSA. In nucleotides, the CDR3 is TGTGCCAGCAGCAAACAGGGGCCTGCTTCCGCCAGCAATCAGCCCCAGCATTTT. Residues: CASSKQGPASASNQPQHF.

The rearrangement uses TRBV25-1 and TRBJ2-6; weak D call: TRBD1 (6 bases). The germline V gene has CDR1 MGHDK and CDR2 SYGVNS. V dropped 3 bases and J dropped 1 base, with 7 bases sitting between them. This CDR3 contains 15 residues. The CDR3 region has the DNA TGTGCCAGCAGTGATACAGGGTCTGGGGCCAACGTCCTGACTTTC. The encoded protein is CASSDTGSGANVLTF.

This clone was counted only a few times. The chain uses TRBV30 and TRBJ1-4, with 9 bases fitting TRBD1. Germline CDR1 is GTSNPN and CDR2 is SVGIG (reference sequence). This CDR3 region has 15 residues. V shed 2 bases, J shed 9 bases, and the junction held 10 bases outside the gene matches. CDR3 loop: CAWSPPDRGMKKLFF. CDR3 nucleotide sequence: TGTGCCTGGAGTCCCCCGGACAGGGGAATGAAAAAACTGTTTTTT.

This chain joins TRBV21-1 and TRBJ2-5; the table gives TRBD2 as D, unverified against the DNA. TRBV21-1 is a documented pseudogene. The CDR3 has 15 amino acids. CDR3 protein: CASSKVTGGEETQYF. The CDR3 coding sequence is TGTGCCAGCAGCAAAGTAACGGGGGGGGAAGAGACCCAGTACTTC.

This chain links TRBV1 with TRBJ2-5; TRBD1, as called in the table, went unchecked against the DNA. TRBV1 is flagged as a pseudogene. CDR3 length: 17 amino acids. CDR3 DNA: TGCACCAGCAGCCACGAGCATACAGGGGGCCGGGTGGAGACCCAGTACTTC. Its protein is CTSSHEHTGGRVETQYF.

V and J are TRBV7-7 and TRBJ2-1; no clear D gene. V lost 1 base, J lost 6 bases, and 7 bases lay in between. Germline V gene data show CDR1 as SSHAT and CDR2 as FNYEAQ (reference sequence). The CDR3 has 13 amino acids. CDR3 region: CASSLDWPNEQFF. The CDR3 nucleotides are TGTGCCAGCAGCTTAGATTGGCCCAATGAGCAGTTCTTC. The whole variable domain, remainder taken from reference TRBV7-7 and TRBJ2-1, is GAGVSQSPRYKVTKRGQDVTLRCDPISSHATLYWYQQALGQGPEFLTYFNYEAQPDKSGLPSDRFSAERPEGSISTLTIQRTEQRDSAMYRCASSLDWPNEQFFGPGTRLTVL.

In DNA, the CDR3 is TGTGCCACTTCCACCGGACAGGGCGATGAAAAACTGTTTTTT. Residues: CATSTGQGDEKLFF. The chain links TRBV6-5 to TRBJ1-4; 8 bases match TRBD1. There are 14 residues in the CDR3. Trimming at V came to 10 bases and at J to 6 bases, leaving 10 bases not matched to a gene. Germline V gene data show CDR1 as MNHEY and CDR2 as SVGAGI.

The chain has TRBV6-6 and TRBJ2-7; 13 bases agree with TRBD2. The CDR3 has 16 amino acids. From germline, CDR1 is MNHNY and CDR2 SVGAGI (reference sequence). V trimming: 5 bases; J trimming: 2 bases; junction bases outside the gene matches: 6. This CDR3 is CASSLFTSGRAYEQYF. The CDR3 nucleotides read TGTGCCAGCAGTCTATTTACTAGCGGGAGGGCCTACGAGCAGTACTTC.

The gene calls are TRBV7-8 and TRBJ2-7, with 7 bases aligning to TRBD2. Germline CDR1 and CDR2: SGHVS and FQNEAQ. The CDR3 extends over 15 amino acids. Unmatched junction bases numbered 6, after V lost 0 bases and J lost 4 bases. The CDR3: CASSLAWGGQYEQYF. In nucleotides, the CDR3 is TGTGCCAGCAGCTTAGCGTGGGGAGGGCAGTACGAGCAGTACTTC.

This chain links TRBV6-6 with TRBJ1-2; 10 bases align to TRBD1. This CDR3 has 15 residues. V shed 3 bases and J 2 bases; nucleotides not matched to a gene: 3. From germline, CDR1 is MNHNY and CDR2 SVGAGI (reference sequence). The CDR3: CASSYRQGANYGYTF. The CDR3 coding sequence is TGTGCCAGCAGTTATAGACAGGGGGCGAACTATGGCTACACCTTC.

On this clone itself: Other DNA sequences of this sample code for an identical CDR3. V gene TRBV6-5 combines with J gene TRBJ1-5; 7 nucleotides match TRBD1. The CDR3 consists of 14 residues. CDR1 MNHEY and CDR2 SVGAGI come from the germline V gene. V dropped 7 bases and J dropped 4; count of bases not matched to a gene: 7. The CDR3 DNA is TGTGCCAGCAACCCGACAGGGTCGAATCAGCCCCAGCATTTT. Translating it yields CASNPTGSNQPQHF.

The rearrangement uses TRBV24-1 and TRBJ2-2, with 8 bases that match TRBD1. Germline trimming cut 4 bases from V and 5 bases from J; bases unmatched to any gene: 5. This CDR3 is built from 15 residues. Per the germline V gene, CDR1 is KGHDR and CDR2 is SFDVKD. The CDR3 region has the DNA TGTGCCACCAGTGAGTCGGGACAGGCTACCGGGGAGCTGTTTTTT. This codes for CATSESGQATGELFF.

The rearrangement joins TRBV9 to TRBJ2-1, with TRBD2 matching 8 bases. V shed 4 bases and J 4 bases; nucleotides not matched to a gene: 13. The CDR3 consists of 17 residues. Germline loops: CDR1 SGDLS, CDR2 YYNGEE. The CDR3 DNA follows: TGTGCCAGCAGCCATCCTAGCCGGGAGGGCCATTACAATGAGCAGTTCTTC. Protein: CASSHPSREGHYNEQFF.

The chain employs TRBV4-3 and TRBJ1-5, with 8 bases aligning to TRBD1. This CDR3 is built from 15 residues. V trimming: 0 bases; J trimming: 7 bases; junction bases outside the gene matches: 5. Germline V gives CDR1 LGHNA, CDR2 YSLEER. The DNA of the CDR3 is TGCGCCAGCAGCCAAGATCAGGGGGCCGGACAGCCCCAGCATTTT. It codes for CASSQDQGAGQPQHF.

The chain uses TRBV12-3 or TRBV12-4 and TRBJ1-2; 9 nucleotides agree with TRBD1. J lost 4 bases, V lost 6 bases, and 3 bases had no gene match. CDR3 length: 13 residues. The CDR3 region is CASSPTGGYGYTF. CDR3 nucleotides: TGTGCCAGCAGCCCGACAGGGGGCTATGGCTACACCTTC.

This sequence joins TRBV6-2 or TRBV6-3 and TRBJ2-1, with D possibly TRBD2 on 5 matching bases. CDR1 is MNHEY and CDR2 is SVGEGT in the germline V gene. This CDR3 spans 14 amino acids. V was trimmed by 4 bases and J by 7 bases, leaving 14 bases between them. Here the CDR3 reads CASSLARVRNEQFF. Written as DNA, the CDR3 is TGTGCCAGCAGTTTAGCGCGGGTAAGGAATGAGCAGTTCTTC.

The V gene is TRBV4-2, the J gene TRBJ2-5, with TRBD2 matching 9 bases. V lost 2 bases, J lost 4 bases, and 5 bases stayed unmatched. The CDR3 length is 15 residues. The germline V gene encodes CDR1 LGHNA and CDR2 YNFKEQ. The DNA for the CDR3 is TGTGCCAGCAGCCAATGGGCGGGGGGGGTAGAGACCCAGTACTTC. Translated, it gives CASSQWAGGVETQYF.